One sample yielded the 22 T cell receptor beta chains listed below, sequenced in a study of shared clonotypes between healthy human individuals. This table comes from immunoSEQ multiplex PCR, and its TCRdb copy is limited to in-frame clones, with some not included. The data contain 1,500,000 or so clones, around 97% of them singletons. The specimen sequenced was naive CD4+ T cells sorted from blood. Specified subset: CD45RA+ positively selected. These receptors were taken from a man aged 25 to 40 in good health.

This sequence joins TRBV10-1 and TRBJ2-7, with D possibly being TRBD1 or TRBD2 (5 bases each). CDR1 is WNHNN and CDR2 is SYGVQD in the germline V gene (reference sequence). The length of the CDR3 is 15 residues. Trimming removed 3 bases from V and 2 bases from J, with 14 bases in between. The CDR3 loop is CASSEGSQGAYEQYF. The DNA of the CDR3 is TGCGCCAGCAGTGAAGGGAGCCAGGGAGCCTACGAGCAGTACTTC.

As for this clone: Other DNA sequences in the same sample also yield this CDR3. The rearrangement joins TRBV9 to TRBJ2-5, with a possible D match to TRBD2 (5 bases). CDR1 is SGDLS and CDR2 is YYNGEE in the germline V gene. The ends were cut back, 0 bases at V and 4 bases at J, with 10 bases in the middle. The CDR3 length is 14 residues. The CDR3 region has the DNA TGTGCCAGCAGCGTAGTTGGAGGAGGAGAGACCCAGTACTTC. This translates into CASSVVGGGETQYF.

The chain couples TRBV29-1 to TRBJ2-1, with D tentatively TRBD2 (5 bases). The germline V gene has CDR1 SQVTM and CDR2 ANQGSEA. The CDR3 is made up of 14 amino acids. Trimming removed 5 bases from V and 8 bases from J, with 19 bases in between. The CDR3 reads CSVRGLRLDYEQFF. CDR3 DNA sequence: TGCAGCGTTAGAGGGCTCAGGTTGGACTATGAGCAGTTCTTC.

The chain recombines TRBV5-6 with TRBJ2-5; the match to TRBD1 covers 9 bases. The CDR3 has 15 residues. The germline CDR1 and CDR2 sequences are SGHDT and YYEEEE. The V gene end was trimmed by 3 bases and the J gene end by 4 bases; junction bases not matched to a gene: 7. The CDR3 DNA follows: TGTGCCAGCAGCTCCACCGGGACAGGGCGAGAGACCCAGTACTTC. Its protein is CASSSTGTGRETQYF.

The chain employs TRBV18 and TRBJ1-5; 9 nucleotides agree with TRBD1. The CDR3 length is 16 residues. Germline V gives CDR1 KGHSH, CDR2 LQKENI. The junction had 8 bases not matched to a gene; V was cut back by 8 bases and J by 0 bases. The CDR3 protein is CASAGQGSGSNQPQHF. The CDR3 DNA reads TGTGCCAGCGCGGGACAGGGTTCAGGTAGCAATCAGCCCCAGCATTTT.

The V gene is TRBV29-1, the J gene TRBJ2-3; TRBD2 matches 8 bases. This CDR3 comprises 16 residues. The V segment lost 2 bases and the J segment 1 base; nucleotides outside the gene matches: 8. CDR1 is SQVTM and CDR2 is ANQGSEA in the germline V gene. CDR3: CSVEKRGTSRTDTQYF. Written as DNA, the CDR3 is TGCAGCGTTGAAAAAAGGGGGACTAGTCGCACAGATACGCAGTATTTT.

The chain joins TRBV5-1 to TRBJ2-1; 9 bases match TRBD1. The CDR3 is 15 residues long. V lost 2 bases to trimming and J lost 4 bases; unmatched junction nucleotides: 4. Germline V gene lookup returns CDR1 SGHRS and CDR2 YFSETQ. The CDR3 loop is CASSFTTGGYNEQFF. The CDR3, as DNA: TGCGCCAGCAGCTTTACGACAGGGGGGTACAATGAGCAGTTCTTC.

To note about this clone: The same CDR3 is also encoded by other DNA sequences in this sample. This rearrangement joins TRBV5-1 to TRBJ2-5; 12 bases match TRBD1. The length of the CDR3 is 16 residues. V trimming: 1 base; J trimming: 5 bases; junction bases outside the gene matches: 6. Germline values: CDR1 SGHRS, CDR2 YFSETQ. The DNA for the CDR3 is TGCGCCAGCAGCTTGTTGGGACAGGGGGCCGGGGAGACCCAGTACTTC. It translates to CASSLLGQGAGETQYF.

CDR3 sequence reads: CASLAGGVSYEQYF. The CDR3 DNA follows: TGTGCCAGCCTAGCGGGAGGGGTCTCCTACGAGCAGTACTTC. This chain connects TRBV2 to TRBJ2-7, with TRBD2 identical over 12 bases. This CDR3 has 14 amino acids. Trimming removed 8 bases from V and 0 bases from J; junction bases left unmatched: 2. Germline V gene data show CDR1 as SNHLY and CDR2 as FYNNEI.

The chain recombines TRBV5-1 with TRBJ2-5; D gene uncertain. V gave up 4 bases and J gave up 2 bases, with 12 bases separating them. This CDR3 spans 14 amino acids. CDR1 is SGHRS and CDR2 is YFSETQ in the germline V gene. The CDR3 loop reads CASSLRDPQETQYF. CDR3 sequence (DNA): TGCGCCAGCAGCCTCAGAGACCCTCAAGAGACCCAGTACTTC.

This sequence joins TRBV2 and TRBJ1-5; D might be TRBD1 (5 bases). Germline CDR1 and CDR2: SNHLY and FYNNEI. The CDR3 is 12 amino acids. The V end lost 8 bases, the J end lost 3 bases, and 8 bases lay between the germline ends. CDR3: CASLGANQPQHF. The DNA for the CDR3 is TGTGCCAGCCTTGGGGCCAATCAGCCCCAGCATTTT.

The genes are TRBV10-2 and TRBJ2-2; D might be TRBD1 (6 bases). V was clipped by 5 bases and J by 6 bases, with 13 bases between them. The CDR3 has 14 amino acids. Germline CDR1 and CDR2: WSHSY and SAAADI. The CDR3 nucleotides read TGCGCCAGCAGTCAACAGGGTAGCCCCGGGGAGCTGTTTTTT. It specifies CASSQQGSPGELFF.

The rearrangement uses TRBV7-9 and TRBJ2-5; D gene uncertain. V was cut by 2 bases and J by 1 base, with 8 bases left in between. The CDR3 is made up of 14 amino acids. CDR1 and CDR2 from the germline V gene are SEHNR and FQNEAQ (reference sequence). The CDR3 DNA is TGTGCCAGCAGCTTAACGCCCGGCCAAGAGACCCAGTACTTC. Residues: CASSLTPGQETQYF. The full variable domain, completed using reference TRBV7-9 and TRBJ2-5, is DTGVSQNPRHKITKRGQNVTFRCDPISEHNRLYWYRQTLGQGPEFLTYFQNEAQLEKSRLLSDRFSAERPKGSFSTLEIQRTEQGDSAMYLCASSLTPGQETQYFGPGTRLLVL.

V is TRBV19 and J is TRBJ1-5, with D unresolved. Between the trimmed V and J ends, which lost 3 bases and 6 bases, there was a span of 9 bases. Germline V lookup: CDR1 LNHDA, CDR2 SQIVND (reference sequence). The CDR3 contains 13 residues. CDR3 sequence: CASSIGRGQPQHF. In DNA, the CDR3 is TGTGCCAGTAGTATTGGTCGGGGTCAGCCCCAGCATTTT.

This sequence joins TRBV19 and TRBJ2-5; 7 positions agree with TRBD1. The V gene end was trimmed by 5 bases and the J gene end by 5 bases; junction bases not matched to a gene: 8. Germline V gene lookup returns CDR1 LNHDA and CDR2 SQIVND (reference sequence). CDR3 size: 14 residues. CDR3: CASSPHRGGETQYF. CDR3 in DNA: TGTGCCAGTAGTCCTCACAGGGGTGGGGAGACCCAGTACTTC.

This clone was found once. This rearrangement joins TRBV28 to TRBJ2-2; D remains ambiguous. This CDR3 contains 13 residues. Germline values: CDR1 MDHEN, CDR2 SYDVKM. Trimming pared 6 bases from V and 0 bases from J, leaving 5 bases between. CDR3 protein: CASRDANTGELFF. DNA of the CDR3: TGTGCCAGCAGGGACGCGAACACCGGGGAGCTGTTTTTT.

Comment on this clone: Other DNA sequences of this sample code for an identical CDR3. The chain joins TRBV19 to TRBJ1-1; D not resolved. The germline V gene has CDR1 LNHDA and CDR2 SQIVND (reference sequence). Trimming took 3 bases from V and 2 from J, leaving 7 bases between them. The CDR3 sequence is 13 residues long. The CDR3 DNA sequence: TGTGCCAGTAGTATTAAAGTCAACACTGAAGCTTTCTTT. Amino acids: CASSIKVNTEAFF.

The chain combines TRBV27 with TRBJ2-3, with D maybe TRBD1 (5 bases). V was clipped by 2 bases and J by 5 bases, with 14 bases between them. This CDR3 comprises 15 residues. Germline CDR1 reads MNHEY; CDR2 reads SMNVEV (reference sequence). In DNA form, the CDR3 reads TGTGCCAGCAGTTTAAGGGGCCGGTCGCAAGATACGCAGTATTTT. Its protein product is CASSLRGRSQDTQYF.

The chain joins TRBV7-2 to TRBJ2-4; D is unresolved. Germline CDR1 reads SGHTA; CDR2 reads FQGNSA. The CDR3 loop spans 13 amino acids. V was pared by 4 bases and J by 1 base, with 5 bases between. The CDR3 DNA reads as TGTGCCAGCAGCTCCAACGCCAAAAACATTCAGTACTTC. Residues: CASSSNAKNIQYF.

This clone came up once. V is TRBV13 and J is TRBJ2-5; TRBD1 aligns across 11 bases. The CDR3 loop spans 19 amino acids. CDR1 and CDR2 from the germline V gene are PRHDT and FYEKMQ (reference sequence). With V trimmed by 2 bases and J by 0 bases, 11 bases remained unmatched. The CDR3, as DNA: TGTGCCAGCAGCTTAACCCCGGACAGGGGGCCTTTGTACCAAGAGACCCAGTACTTC. Amino acids: CASSLTPDRGPLYQETQYF.

The CDR3 DNA reads as TGTGCCAGCAGCCCCCAACCGACTAGCGGGGCCACAGATACGCAGTATTTT. As protein: CASSPQPTSGATDTQYF. The V gene is TRBV11-2, the J gene TRBJ2-3, with 11 bases lining up with TRBD2. The CDR3 extends over 17 amino acids. V lost 5 bases and J lost 2; bases outside the gene matches: 9. Germline lookup yields CDR1 SGHAT and CDR2 FQNNGV. The entire variable domain, with the rest obtained from reference TRBV11-2 and TRBJ2-3, is as follows: EAGVAQSPRYKIIEKRQSVAFWCNPISGHATLYWYQQILGQGPKLLIQFQNNGVVDDSQLPKDRFSAERLKGVDSTLKIQPAKLEDSAVYLCASSPQPTSGATDTQYFGPGTRLTVL.

This chain uses TRBV10-2 with TRBJ1-5, with 8 bases lining up with TRBD1. The CDR3 runs 14 residues. With 4 bases clipped from V and 6 bases from J, the junction kept 5 bases outside the gene matches. Germline V gene sequence: CDR1 WSHSY, CDR2 SAAADI. Here the CDR3 DNA reads TGCGCCAGCAGTGGATCAGGGGGCCTTCAGCCCCAGCATTTT. Translated: CASSGSGGLQPQHF.